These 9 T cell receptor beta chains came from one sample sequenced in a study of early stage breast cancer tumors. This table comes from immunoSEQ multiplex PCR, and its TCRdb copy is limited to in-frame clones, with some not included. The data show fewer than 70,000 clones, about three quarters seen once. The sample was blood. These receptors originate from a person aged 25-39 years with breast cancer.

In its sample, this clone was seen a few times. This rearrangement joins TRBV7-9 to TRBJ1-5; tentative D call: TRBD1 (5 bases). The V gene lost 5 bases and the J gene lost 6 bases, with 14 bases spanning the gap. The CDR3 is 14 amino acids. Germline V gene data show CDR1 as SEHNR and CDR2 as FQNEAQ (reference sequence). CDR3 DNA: TGTGCCAGCAGCCCTGCCAGGGCCGGTCAGCCCCAGCATTTT. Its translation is CASSPARAGQPQHF.

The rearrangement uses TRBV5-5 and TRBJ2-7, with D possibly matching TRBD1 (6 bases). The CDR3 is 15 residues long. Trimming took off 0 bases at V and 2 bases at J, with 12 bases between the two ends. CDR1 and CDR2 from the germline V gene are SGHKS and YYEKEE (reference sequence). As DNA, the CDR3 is TGTGCCAGCAGCTTGGGGTCAGCAGGGGCCTACGAGCAGTACTTC. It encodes CASSLGSAGAYEQYF.

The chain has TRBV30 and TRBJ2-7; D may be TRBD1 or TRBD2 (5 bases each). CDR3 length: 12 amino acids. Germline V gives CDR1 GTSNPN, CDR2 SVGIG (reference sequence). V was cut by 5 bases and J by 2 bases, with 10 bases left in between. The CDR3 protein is CAWGLGAYEQYF. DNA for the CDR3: TGTGCCTGGGGGTTGGGGGCCTACGAGCAGTACTTC. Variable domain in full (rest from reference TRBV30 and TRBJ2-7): SQTIHQWPATLVQPVGSPLSLECTVEGTSNPNLYWYRQAAGRGLQLLFYSVGIGQISSEVPQNLSASRPQDRQFILSSKKLLLSDSGFYLCAWGLGAYEQYFGPGTRLTVT.

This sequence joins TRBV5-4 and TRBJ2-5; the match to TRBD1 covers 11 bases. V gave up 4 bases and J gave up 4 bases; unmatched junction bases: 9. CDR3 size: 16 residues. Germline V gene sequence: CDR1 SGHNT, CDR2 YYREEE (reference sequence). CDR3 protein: CASSQYSGTGGETQYF. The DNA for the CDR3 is TGTGCCAGCAGCCAATACTCCGGGACAGGGGGAGAGACCCAGTACTTC. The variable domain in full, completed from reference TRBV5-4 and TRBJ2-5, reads ETGVTQSPTHLIKTRGQQVTLRCSSQSGHNTVSWYQQALGQGPQFIFQYYREEENGRGNFPPRFSGLQFPNYSSELNVNALELDDSALYLCASSQYSGTGGETQYFGPGTRLLVL.

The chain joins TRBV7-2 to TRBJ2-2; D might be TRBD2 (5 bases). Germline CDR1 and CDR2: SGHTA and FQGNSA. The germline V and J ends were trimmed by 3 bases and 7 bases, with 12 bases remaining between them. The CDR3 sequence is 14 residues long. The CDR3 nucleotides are TGTGCCAGCAGCTTCGTGGGAGAGGGCGGGGAGCTGTTTTTT. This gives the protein CASSFVGEGGELFF. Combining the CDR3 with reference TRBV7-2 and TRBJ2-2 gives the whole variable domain GAGVSQSPSNKVTEKGKDVELRCDPISGHTALYWYRQSLGQGLEFLIYFQGNSAPDKSGLPSDRFSAERTGGSVSTLTIQRTQQEDSAVYLCASSFVGEGGELFFGEGSRLTVL.

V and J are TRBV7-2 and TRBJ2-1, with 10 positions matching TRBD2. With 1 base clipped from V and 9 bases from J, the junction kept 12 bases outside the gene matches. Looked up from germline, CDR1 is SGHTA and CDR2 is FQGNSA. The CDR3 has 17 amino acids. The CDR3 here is CASSLEASGRGGGEQFF. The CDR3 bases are TGTGCCAGCAGCTTAGAAGCTAGCGGGAGAGGAGGTGGTGAGCAGTTCTTC.

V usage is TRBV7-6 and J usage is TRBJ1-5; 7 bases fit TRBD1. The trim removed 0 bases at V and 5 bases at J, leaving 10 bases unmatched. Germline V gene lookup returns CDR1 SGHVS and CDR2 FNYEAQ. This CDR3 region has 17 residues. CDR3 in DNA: TGTGCCAGCAGCTTAGCGATTGGGACAGTGACCGATCAGCCCCAGCATTTT. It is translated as CASSLAIGTVTDQPQHF.

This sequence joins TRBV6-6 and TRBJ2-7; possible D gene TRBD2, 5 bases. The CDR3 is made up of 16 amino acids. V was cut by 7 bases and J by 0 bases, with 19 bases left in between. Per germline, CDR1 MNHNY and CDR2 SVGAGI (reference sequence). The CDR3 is CASTALNWELSYEQYF. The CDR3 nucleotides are TGTGCCAGCACCGCCCTAAACTGGGAGCTCTCCTACGAGCAGTACTTC.

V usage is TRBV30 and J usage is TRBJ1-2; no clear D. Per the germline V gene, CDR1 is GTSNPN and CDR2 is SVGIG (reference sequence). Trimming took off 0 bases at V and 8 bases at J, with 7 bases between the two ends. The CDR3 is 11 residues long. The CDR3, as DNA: TGTGCCTGGAGTGTACGCGGGGGCTACACCTTC. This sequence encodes CAWSVRGGYTF.